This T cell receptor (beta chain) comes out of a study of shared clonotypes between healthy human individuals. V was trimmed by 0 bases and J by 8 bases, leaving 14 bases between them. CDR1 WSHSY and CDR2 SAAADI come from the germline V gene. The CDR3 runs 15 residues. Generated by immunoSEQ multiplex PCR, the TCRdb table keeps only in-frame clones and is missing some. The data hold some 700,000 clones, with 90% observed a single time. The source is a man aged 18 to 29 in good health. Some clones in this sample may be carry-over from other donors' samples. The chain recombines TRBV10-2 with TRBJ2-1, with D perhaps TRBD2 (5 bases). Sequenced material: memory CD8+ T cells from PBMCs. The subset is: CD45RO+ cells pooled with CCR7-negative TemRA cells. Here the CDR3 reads CASSESLRPGDEQFF. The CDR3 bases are TGCGCCAGCAGTGAGTCTCTACGTCCCGGGGATGAGCAGTTCTTC.